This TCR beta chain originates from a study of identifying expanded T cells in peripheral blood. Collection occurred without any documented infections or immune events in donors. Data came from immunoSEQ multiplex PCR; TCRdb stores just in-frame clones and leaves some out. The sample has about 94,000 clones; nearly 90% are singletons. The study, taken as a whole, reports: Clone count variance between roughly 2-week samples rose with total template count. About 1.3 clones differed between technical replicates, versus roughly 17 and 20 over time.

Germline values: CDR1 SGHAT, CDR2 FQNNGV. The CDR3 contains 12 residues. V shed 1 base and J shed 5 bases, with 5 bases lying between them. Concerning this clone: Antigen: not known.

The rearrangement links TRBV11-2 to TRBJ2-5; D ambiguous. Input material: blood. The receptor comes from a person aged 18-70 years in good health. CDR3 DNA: TGTGCCAGCAGCTTAGTTTCGGAGACCCAGTACTTC. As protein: CASSLVSETQYF. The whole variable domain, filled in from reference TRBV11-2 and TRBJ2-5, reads EAGVAQSPRYKIIEKRQSVAFWCNPISGHATLYWYQQILGQGPKLLIQFQNNGVVDDSQLPKDRFSAERLKGVDSTLKIQPAKLEDSAVYLCASSLVSETQYFGPGTRLLVL.